The rows below give T cell receptor beta chains drawn from one sample of a study of shared clonotypes between healthy human individuals. Assay: immunoSEQ multiplex PCR; the TCRdb copy retains only in-frame clones and omits some. Among 1.5 million to 1.9 million clones, 98% were seen once, and the ten largest hold around 0.47%. Sequenced input: naive CD4+ T cells sorted from blood. The receptor source for this set is a man younger than 40 in good health. Both conserved end residues are part of each CDR3. A D gene is named only where the DNA matches it firmly. Clone size is shown for a subset of rows, as once, few, many or a class of expanded clone.

clone_size j_call cdr3_length v_call d_call cdr3_nt cdr3_aa
- TRBJ2-6 12 TRBV7-8 - TGTGCCCTAAGGGCGGGGGCCAACGTCCTGACTTTC CALRAGANVLTF
- TRBJ2-2 20 TRBV18 TRBD1 TGTGCCAGCTCACCCCCAAGGGACAGGGCCTCTATCCGACCCACCGGGGAGCTGTTTTTT CASSPPRDRASIRPTGELFF
- TRBJ1-2 14 TRBV5-4 - TGTGCCAGCAGCGGGCCCGGCGGGGGGCGGGGCTACACCTTC CASSGPGGGRGYTF
- TRBJ2-1 19 TRBV5-1 TRBD2 TGCGCCAGCAGCTTGGGACTAGCGGGGCCCCGGGGCTCCTACAATGAGCAGTTCTTC CASSLGLAGPRGSYNEQFF
- TRBJ2-7 14 TRBV18 TRBD2 TGTGCCAGCTCACGGACTAGCGGGGTTTACGAGCAGTACTTC CASSRTSGVYEQYF
- TRBJ2-1 17 TRBV18 - TGTGCCAGCTCACCACTTGGCTCGGCGGTCACCGACAATGAGCAGTTCTTC CASSPLGSAVTDNEQFF
once TRBJ1-2 18 TRBV6-1 TRBD1 TGTGCCAGCAGTGAAGGGGTCCCGGGACAGGGGGCTTTCTTTGGCTACACCTTC CASSEGVPGQGAFFGYTF
- TRBJ2-1 12 TRBV5-1 TRBD1 TGCGCCAGCAGCTTTACAGGGGACGAGCAGTTCTTC CASSFTGDEQFF
- TRBJ2-7 19 TRBV13 TRBD1 TGTGCCAGCAGCTTAGGCCGGGAAAAATGGAGACAGGGTGTCGACGAGCAGTACTTC CASSLGREKWRQGVDEQYF
- TRBJ2-1 15 TRBV6-5 - TGTGCCAGCAGTTACTCGACGGGTCGGGGCAATGAGCAGTTCTTC CASSYSTGRGNEQFF
- TRBJ2-7 18 TRBV19 TRBD2 TGTGCCAGTAGTATACCGAGACTAGCGGGAGAGGGGGCCTACGAGCAGTACTTC CASSIPRLAGEGAYEQYF
- TRBJ1-2 14 TRBV2 TRBD1 TGTGCCAGCAGTGTGACAGGGGAAGGTAGGGGCTACACCTTC CASSVTGEGRGYTF
- TRBJ1-4 16 TRBV7-6 TRBD1 TGTGCCAGCAGCTTAGCCACCGGGACAGGGGATGAAAAACTGTTTTTT CASSLATGTGDEKLFF
- TRBJ1-5 15 TRBV29-1 - TGCAGCGTGGAAACGGAGCAGGGAGGCAATCAGCCCCAGCATTTT CSVETEQGGNQPQHF
- TRBJ1-2 15 TRBV6-1 - TGTGCCAGCAGTGAAATCGGGGCTGTTGACTATGGCTACACCTTC CASSEIGAVDYGYTF
- TRBJ2-2 14 TRBV5-1 - TGCGCCAGCAGCTGGAGGGCGAACACCGGGGAGCTGTTTTTT CASSWRANTGELFF
once TRBJ2-3 16 TRBV27 - TGTGCCAGCAGACTCTCGACAGGCACTAGCACAGATACGCAGTATTTT CASRLSTGTSTDTQYF
once TRBJ2-7 17 TRBV5-1 TRBD1 TGCGCCAGCAGCATCCCCGAGACAGGGATTCAAATCTACGAGCAGTACTTC CASSIPETGIQIYEQYF
few TRBJ2-5 14 TRBV6-5 TRBD1 TGTGCCAGCAGCAGGGACAGGTACCAAGAGACCCAGTACTTC CASSRDRYQETQYF
- TRBJ1-5 15 TRBV6-5 - TGTGCCAGCAGTTACCTTCCGGTTAGCAATCAGCCCCAGCATTTT CASSYLPVSNQPQHF
- TRBJ1-2 14 TRBV4-3 TRBD1 TGCGCCAGCAGCCGCGGACAGGGAAACTATGGCTACACCTTC CASSRGQGNYGYTF
- TRBJ2-1 12 TRBV7-2 - TGTGCCAGCAGCTTAGCGCTGGTTGAGCAGTTCTTC CASSLALVEQFF
- TRBJ2-7 15 TRBV7-8 TRBD2 TGTGCCAGCAGCTCCCAGCGGGAGTGGCTCTACGAGCAGTACTTC CASSSQREWLYEQYF
once TRBJ1-5 12 TRBV14 - TGTGCCAGCAGCCAGGGTGCTCAGCCCCAGCATTTT CASSQGAQPQHF